This record looks at one T cell receptor (beta chain) sequence and its context. The CDR3 runs 15 residues. Per germline, CDR1 LGHNA and CDR2 YNFKEQ. The germline V and J ends were trimmed by 4 bases and 5 bases, with 16 bases remaining between them. The data stem from a study of early T cells in non-severe SARS-CoV-2 infection. Study context: Chains were unpaired, as sequencing was done on bulk RNA from unsorted whole blood.

TCRdb reprocessed the 5' RACE reads via MiXCR and lists one record per CDR3 protein. In the table there are some 40,000 distinct CDR3 sequences, approximately 6.5% of which are singletons. The chain combines TRBV4-2 with TRBJ2-3, with D perhaps matching TRBD2 (6 bases). Sample: whole blood, taken at baseline. This receptor was identified in an adult who was a healthcare worker with PCR-confirmed SARS-CoV-2 infection or an uninfected control (not recorded which). The CDR3 nucleotides read TGTGCCAGCAGCCTCCGGACGGGAGTAGGAGATACGCAGTATTTT. It specifies CASSLRTGVGDTQYF.